This TCR beta chain was observed in a study of vaccination and CD4 T cells after COVID-19. This clonotype showed up just once. The antigen is not known. This sample's time point: late sampling 161 to 241 days after vaccination in three convalescent patients. Treatment noted: approximately nine-day PBMC culture with coronavirus spike peptide pools or control peptides (ViraFEST assay). The CDR3 totals 14 residues. V lost 4 bases and J lost 8, with 15 bases in between. Germline V gene lookup returns CDR1 SGHTA and CDR2 FQGTGA. The Oncomine TCR Beta short-read assay was applied to DNA of cultured CD4+ T cells. Via MiXCR, TCRdb re-called the PCR reads, giving one row per CDR3 protein. The sample includes 15,000 to 20,000 distinct CDR3 sequences, around 55% of them seen just once.

This TCR was sampled from a human donor who had recovered from COVID-19. The sample was CD4+ T cells from blood, cultured in vitro, taken about 7 months after SARS-CoV-2 vaccination. This chain connects TRBV7-3 to TRBJ2-1; D is ambiguous. CDR3 amino acids: CASSSGSPPYEQFF. CDR3 DNA: TGTGCCAGCAGCTCCGGGTCCCCGCCCTATGAGCAGTTCTTC.